One sample yielded the 15 T cell receptor beta chains listed below, sequenced in a study of blood T cell repertoires in COVID-19. Profiled with immunoSEQ multiplex PCR; TCRdb holds only in-frame clones, not every one. The sample contains 200,000 to 250,000 clones, about 89% of which appear only once. Sequenced sample: peripheral blood. These receptor sequences come from a man in his 60s who had recovered from COVID-19.

The rearrangement uses TRBV30 and TRBJ1-2; the match to TRBD1 covers 8 bases. This CDR3 comprises 14 residues. V was pared by 0 bases and J by 8 bases, with 8 bases of the junction left unmatched. Germline V gene sequence: CDR1 GTSNPN, CDR2 SVGIG (reference sequence). The CDR3 DNA follows: TGTGCCTGGAGTGTGAAGACAGGGGCGAACGGCTACACCTTC. The encoded protein is CAWSVKTGANGYTF.

The V call is TRBV12-3 or TRBV12-4, the J call TRBJ1-5, with no clear D. V lost 8 bases to trimming and J lost 5 bases, with 13 bases between them. This CDR3 spans 13 amino acids. The CDR3 DNA reads as TGTGCCAGCTCCTTTCGGAGAGATCAGCCCCAGCATTTT. This codes for CASSFRRDQPQHF.

The chain links TRBV29-1 to TRBJ1-1, with D possibly matching TRBD1 (6 bases). The germline V gene encodes CDR1 SQVTM and CDR2 ANQGSEA. The CDR3 sequence is 13 residues long. Trimming cost V 5 bases and J 8 bases, with 18 bases left between them. The CDR3 DNA reads TGCAGCGTTATCGGGGACGAGGGGGTAGAAGCTTTCTTT. Protein product: CSVIGDEGVEAFF.

The rearrangement links TRBV5-5 to TRBJ1-3, with 7 bases matching TRBD1. The CDR3 runs to 14 residues. With V trimmed by 6 bases and J by 4 bases, 7 bases remained unmatched. The germline CDR1 and CDR2 sequences are SGHKS and YYEKEE (reference sequence). The CDR3 nucleotides are TGTGCCAGCATTCAGGGGGTGTCGGGAAACACCATATATTTT. Protein product: CASIQGVSGNTIYF.

The chain is built from TRBV24-1 and TRBJ1-5; 7 bases agree with TRBD1. Germline CDR1 KGHDR, CDR2 SFDVKD. Trimming took 6 bases from V and 7 from J; bases not matched to a gene: 2. This CDR3 has 12 residues. The CDR3 DNA reads TGTGCCACCAGTACAGGGGAACAGCCCCAGCATTTT. This codes for CATSTGEQPQHF.

The chain is built from TRBV21-1 and TRBJ1-1; the table's D call TRBD1 went unverified against the DNA. TRBV21-1 is a pseudogene locus. The CDR3 runs to 15 residues. Written as DNA, the CDR3 is TGTGCCAGCAGCAAGAGGCACAGGGTGAACACTGAAGCTTTCTTT. Translated, it gives CASSKRHRVNTEAFF.

The chain is built from TRBV28 and TRBJ2-7; perhaps TRBD1 as D (7 bases). CDR1 and CDR2 from the germline V gene are MDHEN and SYDVKM. V lost 7 bases and J 6 bases, leaving 19 bases between the germline ends. The CDR3 runs to 14 residues. This CDR3 is CASTRSGAGGEQYF. The CDR3 nucleotides are TGTGCCAGCACACGGTCGGGGGCAGGGGGCGAGCAGTACTTC. The full variable domain, completed using reference TRBV28 and TRBJ2-7, is DVKVTQSSRYLVKRTGEKVFLECVQDMDHENMFWYRQDPGLGLRLIYFSYDVKMKEKGDIPEGYSVSREKKERFSLILESASTNQTSMYLCASTRSGAGGEQYFGPGTRLTVT.

J is TRBJ1-2 and V is TRBV5-4, with 10 bases identical to TRBD1. Germline V gives CDR1 SGHNT, CDR2 YYREEE (reference sequence). This CDR3 is built from 16 residues. V shed 2 bases, J shed 0 bases, and the junction held 4 bases outside the gene matches. DNA of the CDR3: TGTGCCAGCAGCTTCTCGGGACAGGGGCCTAACTATGGCTACACCTTC. It encodes CASSFSGQGPNYGYTF.

This sequence joins TRBV19 and TRBJ1-2; TRBD1 might be the D (6 bases). CDR1 is LNHDA, CDR2 SQIVND, per germline (reference sequence). Trimming cost V 5 bases and J 2 bases, with 15 bases left between them. This CDR3 spans 15 amino acids. In nucleotides, the CDR3 is TGTGCCAGTAGTCCCGTTGACAGGATAAACTATGGCTACACCTTC. Amino acid sequence: CASSPVDRINYGYTF.

The chain has TRBV7-6 and TRBJ2-1, with D uncertain. Germline CDR1 reads SGHVS; CDR2 reads FNYEAQ. This CDR3 spans 15 amino acids. The V end was cut by 2 bases, the J end by 0 bases, with 8 bases between. CDR3 nucleotide sequence: TGTGCCAGCAGCTTACGCAGAAACTCCTACAATGAGCAGTTCTTC. Translating gives CASSLRRNSYNEQFF.

This CDR3 reads CASSHPGQGATEAFF. The CDR3 region has the DNA TGCGCCAGCAGCCACCCGGGACAGGGGGCAACTGAAGCTTTCTTT. The rearrangement uses TRBV4-1 and TRBJ1-1; 12 bases align to TRBD1. The CDR3 is 15 residues long. V shed 3 bases, J shed 5 bases, and the junction held 4 bases outside the gene matches. In germline, CDR1 is MGHRA, CDR2 YSYEKL.

The gene calls are TRBV28 and TRBJ1-5; 7 bases align to TRBD1. The V segment lost 6 bases and the J segment 3 bases; nucleotides outside the gene matches: 8. The CDR3 has 15 amino acids. Germline CDR1 reads MDHEN; CDR2 reads SYDVKM. The CDR3 nucleotides read TGTGCCAGCAGGCTGACAGGGATGAACAATCAGCCCCAGCATTTT. Amino acids: CASRLTGMNNQPQHF.

The CDR3 loop reads CASRRTGTDTQYF. The CDR3 coding sequence is TGTGCCAGCAGGAGGACAGGGACAGATACGCAGTATTTT. The V gene is TRBV6-5, the J gene TRBJ2-3, with 8 bases matching TRBD1. There are 13 residues in the CDR3. Unmatched junction bases numbered 2, after V lost 6 bases and J lost 3 bases. The germline CDR1 and CDR2 sequences are MNHEY and SVGAGI.

This clone has just a few counts. This sample includes further DNA sequences coding for the same CDR3. The chain employs TRBV12-5 and TRBJ2-1, with TRBD2 as a possible D gene (6 bases). This CDR3 has 15 amino acids. Germline CDR1 is LGHNT and CDR2 is FRNRAP. V was clipped by 5 bases and J by 1 base, with 12 bases between them. DNA for the CDR3: TGTGCTAGTGGTCCGGGACTGGATTCCTACAATGAGCAGTTCTTC. Amino acids: CASGPGLDSYNEQFF.

The chain carries TRBV10-3 and TRBJ2-5; 11 bases align to TRBD1. Germline CDR1 reads ENHRY; CDR2 reads SYGVKD. V trimming: 6 bases; J trimming: 4 bases; junction bases outside the gene matches: 4. CDR3 length: 14 residues. Here the CDR3 DNA reads TGTGCCATCAGGGGGGACAGGGGGGCAGAGACCCAGTACTTC. It encodes CAIRGDRGAETQYF.